This T cell receptor beta chain was identified in a study of blood T cell repertoires in COVID-19. Study at large: Samples taken during acute and convalescent COVID-19 were collected in the United States, Italy and Spain.

Measured with immunoSEQ multiplex PCR; TCRdb has only the in-frame clones, and not every one. The data show 200,000 to 250,000 clones, roughly nine tenths seen once. CDR3 size: 17 residues. Germline V lookup: CDR1 SNHLY, CDR2 FYNNEI. J was trimmed by 3 bases and V by 4 bases; bases with no gene match: 12. Assignments of participants to cohorts depended upon their own reported clinical history. Input material: PBMCs or T cells enriched from blood (not recorded which). The chain joins TRBV2 to TRBJ2-1; 7 nucleotides agree with TRBD1. The origin of this receptor is a woman aged 50 to 60 in a cohort exposed to, infected with or recovered from COVID-19 (not recorded which). CDR3 nucleotides: TGTGCCAGCAGTGTTGGGCGCTGGGCAGGGGGCTACAATGAGCAGTTCTTC. This encodes CASSVGRWAGGYNEQFF.